The 27 T cell receptor beta chains below all came from one sample that was sequenced in a study of blood T cell repertoires in COVID-19. The repertoire was sequenced with immunoSEQ multiplex PCR; TCRdb's copy has only in-frame clones and lacks some. This repertoire shows over 130,000 clones, 88% found once; its top ten account for about 28%. Sequenced material: peripheral blood. Receptors originate from a human donor in a cohort sampled during active COVID-19.

The chain uses TRBV5-4 and TRBJ1-5, with 10 bases that match TRBD1. V was pared by 4 bases and J by 2 bases, with 3 bases of the junction left unmatched. The CDR3 is made up of 15 amino acids. Germline values: CDR1 SGHNT, CDR2 YYREEE (reference sequence). Here the CDR3 reads CASSPGTGGNQPQHF. The CDR3 DNA reads as TGTGCCAGCAGCCCCGGGACAGGGGGCAATCAGCCCCAGCATTTT.

This chain connects TRBV30 to TRBJ2-5; the D gene is possibly TRBD1 (5 bases). V lost 1 base and J 1 base, leaving 7 bases between the germline ends. Germline CDR1 and CDR2: GTSNPN and SVGIG (reference sequence). The CDR3 has 13 residues. CDR3 region: CAWSADSQETQYF. The CDR3 bases are TGTGCCTGGAGTGCTGACAGCCAAGAGACCCAGTACTTC.

The gene calls are TRBV6-4 and TRBJ1-1; TRBD1 might be the D (6 bases). The germline V gene has CDR1 MRHNA and CDR2 SNTAGT. Trimming removed 6 bases from V and 0 bases from J, with 8 bases in between. This CDR3 region has 13 residues. CDR3 residues: CASSRQVNTEAFF. The CDR3 nucleotides are TGTGCCAGCAGCAGACAGGTGAACACTGAAGCTTTCTTT.

The chain recombines TRBV6-2 or TRBV6-3 with TRBJ1-1, with TRBD1 matching 9 bases. V trimming: 5 bases; J trimming: 5 bases; junction bases outside the gene matches: 9. Looked up from germline, CDR1 is MNHEY and CDR2 is SVGEGT. The CDR3 runs to 15 residues. Here the CDR3 DNA reads TGTGCCAGCAGTCCCGGGACAGGGTTGGGAACTGAAGCTTTCTTT. Translation: CASSPGTGLGTEAFF.

J is TRBJ1-5 and V is TRBV2; D is perhaps TRBD1 (5 bases). From germline, CDR1 is SNHLY and CDR2 FYNNEI. Trimming took 2 bases from V and 1 from J, leaving 6 bases between them. CDR3 length equals 14 residues. The DNA of the CDR3 is TGTGCCAGCAGTGAAAGGGGAAGCAATCAGCCCCAGCATTTT. As protein: CASSERGSNQPQHF.

This chain connects TRBV6-2 or TRBV6-3 to TRBJ2-3, with D maybe TRBD2 (7 bases). The CDR3 is 15 amino acids. The ends were cut back, 6 bases at V and 3 bases at J, with 16 bases in the middle. Per the germline V gene, CDR1 is MNHEY and CDR2 is SVGEGT. CDR3 amino acids: CASSYAGDNTDTQYF. CDR3 coding DNA: TGTGCCAGCAGCTATGCGGGGGACAATACAGATACGCAGTATTTT.

The gene calls are TRBV5-6 and TRBJ1-6; 8 bases map to TRBD1. Germline values: CDR1 SGHDT, CDR2 YYEEEE. The CDR3 length is 14 residues. J was trimmed by 7 bases and V by 5 bases; bases with no gene match: 5. The CDR3 DNA sequence: TGTGCCAGCAGGGTGACAGGGGACAATTCACCCCTCCACTTT. Translated: CASRVTGDNSPLHF.

The genes are TRBV11-1 and TRBJ1-1; the match to TRBD1 covers 9 bases. This CDR3 region has 14 residues. CDR1 and CDR2 from the germline V gene are SGHAT and FQDESV (reference sequence). V trimming: 5 bases; J trimming: 4 bases; junction bases outside the gene matches: 5. CDR3 DNA: TGTGCCAGCAGCGTGGGACAGGGAGGCACTGAAGCTTTCTTT. Protein: CASSVGQGGTEAFF.

This clone has only a few counts. The rearrangement uses TRBV20-1 and TRBJ1-1; unclear D gene. CDR1 is DFQATT, CDR2 SNEGSKA, per germline (reference sequence). Trimming shortened V by 5 bases and J by 5 bases, and 9 bases separated the two germline ends. This CDR3 has 11 amino acids. The CDR3 region is CSAPAGTEAFF. CDR3 nucleotide sequence: TGCAGTGCTCCGGCAGGTACTGAAGCTTTCTTT.

This chain joins TRBV7-3 and TRBJ1-2; 7 nucleotides line up with TRBD1. Germline lookup yields CDR1 SGHTA and CDR2 FQGTGA. The CDR3 has 13 amino acids. The J segment lost 6 bases and the V segment lost 5 bases, leaving 6 bases of the junction unmatched. In DNA form, the CDR3 reads TGTGCCAGCAGCCTGGACAGGAATAATGGCTACACCTTC. The encoded protein is CASSLDRNNGYTF.

This clone was seen only once. The CDR3 DNA reads as TGTGCCAGCAGTTACCGGGGGGGCCAAGAGACCCAGTACTTC. Its protein is CASSYRGGQETQYF. The rearrangement joins TRBV6-2 or TRBV6-3 to TRBJ2-5; 8 positions match TRBD2. With 2 bases clipped from V and 1 base from J, the junction kept 0 bases outside the gene matches. The CDR3 loop spans 14 amino acids. Germline V gene sequence: CDR1 MNHEY, CDR2 SVGEGT.

V is TRBV6-5 and J is TRBJ1-1, with TRBD1 matching 7 bases. V trimming: 3 bases; J trimming: 1 base; junction bases outside the gene matches: 5. Germline assignment: CDR1 MNHEY and CDR2 SVGAGI. The CDR3 runs to 15 residues. CDR3 protein: CASSYEGATNTEAFF. The CDR3 nucleotides are TGTGCCAGCAGTTATGAGGGGGCGACGAACACTGAAGCTTTCTTT.

The CDR3 sequence is CASSLRRADTQYF. The CDR3 DNA sequence: TGTGCCAGCAGCCTTAGGAGGGCAGATACGCAGTATTTT. The V call is TRBV7-2, the J call TRBJ2-3, with a weak D call TRBD2 (6 bases). Germline assignment: CDR1 SGHTA and CDR2 FQGNSA. Deletions cut 5 bases from V and 4 bases from J, with 10 bases between. This CDR3 region has 13 residues.

The chain employs TRBV5-1 and TRBJ2-7; TRBD1 is a possible D gene (7 bases). Trimming took off 3 bases at V and 4 bases at J, with 17 bases between the two ends. Germline values: CDR1 SGHRS, CDR2 YFSETQ. The CDR3 is made up of 15 amino acids. CDR3 sequence (DNA): TGCGCCAGCAGCTCCTACTTGACAGGGAGGTACGAGCAGTACTTC. Amino acids: CASSSYLTGRYEQYF.

The chain uses TRBV12-3 or TRBV12-4 and TRBJ1-2, with 7 bases identical to TRBD1. Trimming at V came to 1 base and at J to 13 bases, leaving 9 bases not matched to a gene. This CDR3 spans 13 amino acids. For the CDR3, the DNA is TGTGCCAGCAGTTTAGGGCTGACAGGGAGGTTCACCTTC. It encodes CASSLGLTGRFTF.

CDR3 loop: CASSDGQWSNSPLHF. The CDR3 DNA sequence: TGTGCCAGCAGTGATGGACAGTGGAGCAATTCACCCCTCCACTTT. This sequence joins TRBV25-1 and TRBJ1-6; D perhaps matches TRBD1 (6 bases). The CDR3 covers 15 residues. Per germline, CDR1 MGHDK and CDR2 SYGVNS. Between the trimmed V and J ends, which lost 3 bases and 7 bases, there was a span of 13 bases. The entire variable domain, with the rest obtained from reference TRBV25-1 and TRBJ1-6, is as follows: EADIYQTPRYLVIGTGKKITLECSQTMGHDKMYWYQQDPGMELHLIHYSYGVNSTEKGDLSSESTVSRIRTEHFPLTLESARPSHTSQYLCASSDGQWSNSPLHFGNGTRLTVT.

The chain links TRBV5-1 to TRBJ2-1, with TRBD1 identical over 9 bases. The ends lost 7 bases at V and 6 bases at J; junction bases unmatched: 8. Germline assignment: CDR1 SGHRS and CDR2 YFSETQ. The CDR3 has 14 amino acids. CDR3 sequence (DNA): TGCGCCAGCGACAGGGGGGGAGCCGTCAATGAGCAGTTCTTC. Protein: CASDRGGAVNEQFF.

V gene TRBV2 combines with J gene TRBJ1-5; 8 bases are a match to TRBD1. The CDR3 is 18 amino acids. Germline CDR1 SNHLY, CDR2 FYNNEI. The V and J ends lost 6 bases and 0 bases, in that order; junction bases with no gene match: 13. The CDR3 DNA reads TGTGCCAGCAGGCCTTTCCGGGACAGGTTTTTTAGCAATCAGCCCCAGCATTTT. Protein product: CASRPFRDRFFSNQPQHF.

This chain uses TRBV18 with TRBJ2-7, with 9 bases fitting TRBD1. CDR1 is KGHSH, CDR2 LQKENI, per germline. The CDR3 runs to 13 residues. Losses at the gene ends were 3 bases for V and 6 bases for J; bases not matched to a gene: 3. The CDR3 loop reads CASSPDRGFEQYF. The CDR3 DNA reads as TGTGCCAGCTCACCGGACAGGGGCTTCGAGCAGTACTTC.

The chain employs TRBV7-9 and TRBJ2-7; TRBD2 is a possible D gene (5 bases). Germline values: CDR1 SEHNR, CDR2 FQNEAQ (reference sequence). V lost 5 bases, J lost 3 bases, and 17 bases lay in between. The CDR3 runs 15 residues. The CDR3 loop is CASSLGKDEGYEQYF. CDR3 coding DNA: TGTGCCAGCAGCCTTGGGAAGGACGAGGGCTACGAGCAGTACTTC. The variable domain in full, with the rest retrieved from reference TRBV7-9 and TRBJ2-7, is DTGVSQNPRHKITKRGQNVTFRCDPISEHNRLYWYRQTLGQGPEFLTYFQNEAQLEKSRLLSDRFSAERPKGSFSTLEIQRTEQGDSAMYLCASSLGKDEGYEQYFGPGTRLTVT.

The V call is TRBV3-1 (or the pseudogene TRBV3-2), the J call TRBJ2-1; D remains ambiguous. This CDR3 is 15 amino acids long. Germline V CDR1 and CDR2: LGHDT, YNNKEL (reference sequence). The ends were cut back, 4 bases at V and 0 bases at J, with 10 bases in the middle. CDR3: CASSPLQSSYNEQFF. CDR3 DNA sequence: TGTGCCAGCAGCCCCTTACAGAGCTCCTACAATGAGCAGTTCTTC.

CDR3 amino acids: CASSLRGTAIYGYTF. The CDR3 DNA reads TGTGCCAGCAGTTTAAGAGGGACAGCGATCTATGGCTACACCTTC. The chain carries TRBV27 and TRBJ1-2, with 7 bases fitting TRBD1. The CDR3 sequence is 15 residues long. With 2 bases clipped from V and 4 bases from J, the junction kept 7 bases outside the gene matches. Germline CDR1 and CDR2: MNHEY and SMNVEV (reference sequence).

The chain combines TRBV19 with TRBJ2-4, with 9 bases lining up with TRBD1. After removal of 4 bases from V and 2 bases from J, the junction contained 12 bases not matched to a gene. Germline V gene lookup returns CDR1 LNHDA and CDR2 SQIVND (reference sequence). The CDR3 spans 18 residues. CDR3 loop: CASSRQGGDLRTKNIQYF. CDR3 nucleotide sequence: TGTGCCAGTAGTAGACAGGGGGGTGACCTTAGGACCAAAAACATTCAGTACTTC. Supplemented by reference TRBV19 and TRBJ2-4, the full variable domain reads DGGITQSPKYLFRKEGQNVTLSCEQNLNHDAMYWYRQDPGQGLRLIYYSQIVNDFQKGDIAEGYSVSREKKESFPLTVTSAQKNPTAFYLCASSRQGGDLRTKNIQYFGAGTRLSVL.

This clone was observed a single time. The CDR3 sequence is CASSLGHRAFF. For the CDR3, the DNA is TGTGCCAGCAGTCTAGGTCATAGGGCTTTCTTT. The rearrangement uses TRBV25-1 and TRBJ1-1; D is uncertain. The CDR3 covers 11 residues. The ends were cut back, 5 bases at V and 11 bases at J, with 12 bases in the middle. The germline CDR1 and CDR2 sequences are MGHDK and SYGVNS.

V is TRBV6-5 and J is TRBJ2-3, with TRBD2 matching over 11 bases. The CDR3 has 14 residues. With 6 bases clipped from V and 4 bases from J, the junction kept 3 bases outside the gene matches. Germline assignment: CDR1 MNHEY and CDR2 SVGAGI. CDR3 sequence (DNA): TGTGCCAGCAGCGTAGCGGGGGGGCCAGATACGCAGTATTTT. Encoded protein: CASSVAGGPDTQYF.

The rearrangement uses TRBV6-2 or TRBV6-3 and TRBJ2-1, with D possibly matching TRBD1 (6 bases). Germline CDR1 is MNHEY and CDR2 is SVGEGT. The CDR3 is 16 residues long. The V gene lost 0 bases and the J gene lost 2 bases, with 11 bases spanning the gap. The CDR3 region has the DNA TGTGCCAGCAGTTACTCCGGCAGGGGTCCCTACAATGAGCAGTTCTTC. Translated, it gives CASSYSGRGPYNEQFF.

The chain uses TRBV12-3 or TRBV12-4 and TRBJ2-3; D ambiguous. CDR3 length equals 12 residues. The V end lost 5 bases, the J end lost 0 bases, and 3 bases lay between the germline ends. The CDR3 spells CASSPSTDTQYF. CDR3 DNA: TGTGCCAGCAGTCCGAGCACAGATACGCAGTATTTT.